Following are 21 T cell receptor beta chains from one sample sequenced in a study of T cell changes during pregnancy in multiple sclerosis. Sequencing was performed with immunoSEQ multiplex PCR; in TCRdb, only in-frame clones are kept and a portion is missing. The table records roughly 42,000 clones, more than 85% of them present only once. Source: CD4+ T cells from peripheral blood mononuclear cells, taken in the second trimester of pregnancy. Receptor source: a female donor in good health, enrolled as a control in a pregnancy study.

The chain employs TRBV27 and TRBJ2-7, with TRBD1 matching over 8 bases. Germline lookup yields CDR1 MNHEY and CDR2 SMNVEV (reference sequence). Trimming took 0 bases from V and 3 from J; bases not matched to a gene: 4. The CDR3 consists of 15 residues. CDR3 sequence (DNA): TGTGCCAGCAGTTTATCCCTAACAGGGGGCTACGAGCAGTACTTC. It is translated as CASSLSLTGGYEQYF.

The rearrangement links TRBV5-1 to TRBJ2-7, with 7 bases that match TRBD1. Looked up from germline, CDR1 is SGHRS and CDR2 is YFSETQ. V trimming: 4 bases; J trimming: 7 bases; junction bases outside the gene matches: 11. The CDR3 totals 14 residues. This chain's CDR3 is CASSTGDSLWEQYF. The DNA of the CDR3 is TGCGCCAGCAGCACCGGGGACAGCCTTTGGGAGCAGTACTTC.

The chain recombines TRBV2 with TRBJ2-3; no reliable D call. The CDR3 spans 10 residues. Per germline, CDR1 SNHLY and CDR2 FYNNEI. Trimming pared 5 bases from V and 8 bases from J, leaving 5 bases between. The CDR3 loop is CASSTGTQYF. Written as DNA, the CDR3 is TGTGCCAGCAGTACCGGTACGCAGTATTTT.

The gene calls are TRBV11-2 and TRBJ2-7, with D possibly being TRBD2 (6 bases). From germline, CDR1 is SGHAT and CDR2 FQNNGV. The V gene lost 4 bases and the J gene lost 4 bases, with 23 bases spanning the gap. This CDR3 is built from 17 residues. The CDR3 nucleotides are TGTGCCAGCAGCTCGGGTGCAACAGTTACTAGCCTTTACGAGCAGTACTTC. Translation gives CASSSGATVTSLYEQYF.

The V call is TRBV7-3, the J call TRBJ2-5, with D maybe TRBD2 (5 bases). V was clipped by 3 bases and J by 1 base, with 12 bases between them. Looked up from germline, CDR1 is SGHTA and CDR2 is FQGTGA. The CDR3 is 15 residues long. The CDR3 loop reads CASSLDVRGQETQYF. The CDR3 DNA follows: TGTGCCAGCAGCTTGGACGTCCGGGGCCAAGAGACCCAGTACTTC. The full variable domain, rest sourced from reference TRBV7-3 and TRBJ2-5, is GAGVSQTPSNKVTEKGKYVELRCDPISGHTALYWYRQSLGQGPEFLIYFQGTGAADDSGLPNDRFFAVRPEGSVSTLKIQRTERGDSAVYLCASSLDVRGQETQYFGPGTRLLVL.

This chain connects TRBV5-4 to TRBJ1-5; 9 bases fit TRBD1. Germline V gene sequence: CDR1 SGHNT, CDR2 YYREEE (reference sequence). Trimming took 1 base from V and 0 from J; bases not matched to a gene: 8. The CDR3 extends over 18 amino acids. CDR3 protein: CASSLRDREMGSNQPQHF. The CDR3 bases are TGTGCCAGCAGCTTGCGGGACAGGGAGATGGGTAGCAATCAGCCCCAGCATTTT.

The chain combines TRBV2 with TRBJ2-5; D possibly corresponds to TRBD1 (6 bases). Trimming took off 8 bases at V and 4 bases at J, with 14 bases between the two ends. Germline-derived CDR1 and CDR2 are SNHLY and FYNNEI. This CDR3 is 13 amino acids long. The CDR3, as DNA: TGTGCCAGCGAATCAGGGGATCTAGAGACCCAGTACTTC. Translating gives CASESGDLETQYF.

The V call is TRBV10-3, the J call TRBJ2-6; D may be TRBD1 (5 bases). Trimming pared 6 bases from V and 0 bases from J, leaving 12 bases between. CDR3 size: 16 residues. Germline CDR1 ENHRY, CDR2 SYGVKD. CDR3: CAIRSTGRSGANVLTF. The CDR3 DNA reads TGTGCCATCAGAAGTACAGGTCGCTCTGGGGCCAACGTCCTGACTTTC.

This chain uses TRBV5-3 with TRBJ2-5, with a weak D call TRBD1 (5 bases). TRBV5-3 is marked as an open reading frame, function uncertain. The CDR3 loop spans 13 amino acids. V was shortened by 10 bases and J by 1 base, with 14 bases between the two germline ends. The CDR3 reads CAASAGRQETQYF. Here the CDR3 DNA reads TGTGCCGCGTCGGCAGGGCGCCAAGAGACCCAGTACTTC.

This chain links TRBV18 with TRBJ1-1; D is uncertain. The CDR3 covers 14 residues. Germline CDR1 and CDR2: KGHSH and LQKENI. V gave up 4 bases and J gave up 2 bases, with 11 bases separating them. CDR3 in DNA: TGTGCCAGCTCACTAACCCGGGAAAACACTGAAGCTTTCTTT. Amino acid sequence: CASSLTRENTEAFF.

The chain is built from TRBV2 and TRBJ2-5, with TRBD2 matching 8 bases. The CDR3 totals 15 residues. Trimming at V came to 2 bases and at J to 5 bases, leaving 7 bases not matched to a gene. From germline, CDR1 is SNHLY and CDR2 FYNNEI. CDR3 DNA sequence: TGTGCCAGCAGTGAATCGGGGGGGGGAGATGAGACCCAGTACTTC. Translating it yields CASSESGGGDETQYF.

This clone was detected once. The chain combines TRBV29-1 with TRBJ2-4; 8 positions match TRBD1. The CDR3 has 12 residues. Looked up from germline, CDR1 is SQVTM and CDR2 is ANQGSEA. Trimming at V came to 2 bases and at J to 8 bases, leaving 2 bases not matched to a gene. The CDR3 coding sequence is TGCAGCGTTGAAATGACAGGGGACATTCAGTACTTC. This encodes CSVEMTGDIQYF.

The genes are TRBV4-1 and TRBJ2-2; 9 bases are shared with TRBD2. Trimming took 2 bases from V and 6 from J; bases not matched to a gene: 7. CDR3 length equals 16 residues. Germline values: CDR1 MGHRA, CDR2 YSYEKL. This CDR3 is CASSQSASGIAGELFF. As DNA, the CDR3 is TGCGCCAGCAGCCAATCTGCTAGCGGGATAGCCGGGGAGCTGTTTTTT.

The chain couples TRBV28 to TRBJ1-5, with D possibly being TRBD1 (5 bases). Looked up from germline, CDR1 is MDHEN and CDR2 is SYDVKM. The CDR3 covers 16 residues. Trimming cost V 2 bases and J 3 bases, with 14 bases left between them. In DNA, the CDR3 is TGTGCCAGCAGTTTAATGATTCGACAGTTCAATCAGCCCCAGCATTTT. Encoded protein: CASSLMIRQFNQPQHF.

This chain uses TRBV7-9 with TRBJ2-5; possible D gene TRBD1, 5 bases. V was cut by 5 bases and J by 2 bases, with 9 bases left in between. Germline CDR1 SEHNR, CDR2 FQNEAQ (reference sequence). The length of the CDR3 is 13 residues. The CDR3 DNA reads as TGTGCCAGCAGCCCCAGGGTACAAGAGACCCAGTACTTC. Its protein is CASSPRVQETQYF.

V is TRBV7-9 and J is TRBJ2-1; TRBD2 might be the D (6 bases). V was cut by 3 bases and J by 8 bases, with 11 bases left in between. The germline gives CDR1 SEHNR, CDR2 FQNEAQ (reference sequence). This CDR3 has 13 amino acids. CDR3 nucleotides: TGTGCCAGCAGCTTGGACGGGAGCGATGAGCAGTTCTTC. Translation gives CASSLDGSDEQFF.

The CDR3, as DNA: TGTGCCAGCAGTTATCCCGGACACCAAGCTTTCTTT. This translates into CASSYPGHQAFF. This chain links TRBV6-5 with TRBJ1-1, with D possibly being TRBD1 (5 bases). Looked up from germline, CDR1 is MNHEY and CDR2 is SVGAGI. The V end was cut by 3 bases, the J end by 9 bases, with 11 bases between. The CDR3 runs to 12 residues.

The rearrangement links TRBV7-9 to TRBJ1-3; D remains ambiguous. The CDR3 totals 14 residues. Germline assignment: CDR1 SEHNR and CDR2 FQNEAQ (reference sequence). V was trimmed by 5 bases and J by 0 bases, leaving 8 bases between them. The CDR3 sequence: CASSPPGSGNTIYF. CDR3 sequence (DNA): TGTGCCAGCAGCCCCCCCGGCTCTGGAAACACCATATATTTT.

The chain couples TRBV2 to TRBJ2-5, with 8 bases fitting TRBD2. Germline CDR1 and CDR2: SNHLY and FYNNEI. Germline trimming cut 8 bases from V and 1 base from J; bases unmatched to any gene: 9. This CDR3 is 15 amino acids long. Written as DNA, the CDR3 is TGTGCCAGCGTGTTAGCGGGGCGAATCCAAGAGACCCAGTACTTC. Its protein is CASVLAGRIQETQYF.

The CDR3 DNA follows: TGTGCCAGCTCACCTTCAAGGGGGACTAGCGGGATGGCGACCCAGTACTTC. It encodes CASSPSRGTSGMATQYF. The genes are TRBV18 and TRBJ2-5; the match to TRBD2 covers 13 bases. Losses at the gene ends were 3 bases for V and 7 bases for J; bases not matched to a gene: 11. This CDR3 spans 17 amino acids. Germline lookup yields CDR1 KGHSH and CDR2 LQKENI.

This clone came up a few times. The chain employs TRBV5-1 and TRBJ1-2; TRBD1 matches at 9 bases. CDR1 is SGHRS, CDR2 YFSETQ, per germline. After removal of 4 bases from V and 10 bases from J, the junction contained 11 bases not matched to a gene. The CDR3 is 14 amino acids. CDR3 sequence reads: CASSATTGTGNYTF. The CDR3 bases are TGCGCCAGCAGCGCAACCACCGGGACAGGGAACTACACCTTC.